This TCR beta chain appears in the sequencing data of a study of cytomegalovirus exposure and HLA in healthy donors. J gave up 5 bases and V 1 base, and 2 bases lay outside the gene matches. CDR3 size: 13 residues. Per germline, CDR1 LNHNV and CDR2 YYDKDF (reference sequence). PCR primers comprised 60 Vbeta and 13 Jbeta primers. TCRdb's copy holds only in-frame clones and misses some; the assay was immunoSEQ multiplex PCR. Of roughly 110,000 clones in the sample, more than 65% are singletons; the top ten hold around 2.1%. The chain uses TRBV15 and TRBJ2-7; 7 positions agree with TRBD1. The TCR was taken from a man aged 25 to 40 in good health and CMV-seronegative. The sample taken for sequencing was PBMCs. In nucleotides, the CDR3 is TGTGCCACCAGCAGAGGGACAGGTAACGAGCAGTACTTC. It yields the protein CATSRGTGNEQYF.